This T cell receptor (beta chain) was found in a study of T cells expressing NK-cell markers. Study-wide context: TCR beta repertoires came from sorted CD3+CD56+NKG2C+, CD3+CD56+NKG2C- and CD3+CD56-NKG2C+ T cells. The eight sequenced donors comprised seven who were HCMV-seropositive and one who was seronegative.

Study-level findings and limits: The leading position in the CD3+CD56-NKG2C+ fraction of several donors also went to these clonotypes.

Remarks on this clonotype: Its antigen is undetermined.

Reprocessing the 5' RACE reads, TCRdb reports a single entry for every CDR3 protein and omits DNA. The sample holds 450,000 to 600,000 distinct CDR3 sequences. Germline lookup yields CDR1 LGHDT and CDR2 YNNKEL (reference sequence). This CDR3 contains 14 residues. V usage is TRBV3-1 and J usage is TRBJ1-1; there is no DNA to check the TCRdb D call of TRBD1. This TCR derives from a man younger than 35 in good health. The sample was blood T cells: a sorted CD56 or NKG2C T cell subset, CD4+ or CD8+ T cells, or bulk PBMC T cells (not recorded which). The CDR3 loop reads CASSKDSFSTEAFF.